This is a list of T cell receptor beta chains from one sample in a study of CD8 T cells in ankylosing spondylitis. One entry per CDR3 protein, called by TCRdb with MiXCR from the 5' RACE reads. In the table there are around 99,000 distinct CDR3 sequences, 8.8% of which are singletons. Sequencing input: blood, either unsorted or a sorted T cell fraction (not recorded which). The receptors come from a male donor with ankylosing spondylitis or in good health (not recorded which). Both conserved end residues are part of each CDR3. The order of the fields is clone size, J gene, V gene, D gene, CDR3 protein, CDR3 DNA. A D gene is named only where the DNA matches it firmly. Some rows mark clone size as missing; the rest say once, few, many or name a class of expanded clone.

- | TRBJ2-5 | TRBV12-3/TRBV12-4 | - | CASSLFEGGETQYF | TGTGCCAGCAGTTTGTTCGAGGGGGGGGAGACCCAGTACTTC
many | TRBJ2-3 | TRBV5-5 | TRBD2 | CASSWEIAGGTDTQYF | TGTGCCAGCAGCTGGGAAATAGCGGGGGGCACAGATACGCAGTATTTT
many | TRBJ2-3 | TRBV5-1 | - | CASSLSASTDTQYF | TGCGCCAGCAGCTTGAGTGCTAGCACAGATACGCAGTATTTT
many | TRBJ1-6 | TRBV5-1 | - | CASSLVSENSPLHF | TGCGCCAGCAGCTTGGTTAGTGAGAATTCACCCCTCCACTTT
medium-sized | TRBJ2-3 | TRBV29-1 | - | CSVETIGTDTQYF | TGCAGCGTGGAAACCATAGGCACAGATACGCAGTATTTT
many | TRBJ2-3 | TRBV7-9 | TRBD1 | CASSFPRQGEADTQYF | TGTGCCAGCAGCTTTCCGAGACAGGGGGAGGCAGATACGCAGTATTTT
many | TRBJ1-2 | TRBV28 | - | CASSYISPTRSYFYGYTF | TGTGCCAGCAGTTATATTAGTCCCACTCGAAGTTATTTTTATGGCTACACCTTC
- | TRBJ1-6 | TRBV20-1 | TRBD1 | CSARDRKGQPVHSYSPLHF | TGCAGTGCTAGAGATCGGAAGGGACAGCCCGTCCACTCGTATTCACCCCTCCACTTT
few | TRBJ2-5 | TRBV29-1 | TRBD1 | CSVAETGGFETQYF | TGCAGCGTTGCGGAGACAGGGGGCTTCGAGACCCAGTACTTC
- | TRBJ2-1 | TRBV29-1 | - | CSVPSNSYNEQFF | TGCAGCGTCCCCTCTAATTCCTACAATGAGCAGTTCTTC
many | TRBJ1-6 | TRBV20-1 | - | CSARVGNYNSPLHF | TGCAGTGCTAGAGTGGGAAACTATAATTCACCCCTCCACTTT
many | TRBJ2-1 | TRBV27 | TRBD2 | CASSLGGGAYNEQFF | TGTGCCAGCAGTTTGGGGGGGGGGGCCTACAATGAGCAGTTCTTC
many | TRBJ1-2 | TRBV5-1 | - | CASSGGTPLQSVNYGYTF | TGCGCCAGCAGCGGCGGGACGCCGCTTCAGTCGGTTAACTATGGCTACACCTTC
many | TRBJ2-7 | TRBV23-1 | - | CASSHLDGLSLSSYEQYF | TGCGCCAGCAGTCATTTGGACGGATTGTCTTTAAGCTCCTACGAGCAGTACTTC
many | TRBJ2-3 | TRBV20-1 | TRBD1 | CSATPGQGVSDTQYF | TGCAGTGCCACCCCGGGACAGGGGGTATCGGATACGCAGTATTTT
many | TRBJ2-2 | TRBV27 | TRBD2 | CASSLWGMGAGARNTGELFF | TGTGCCAGCAGTTTATGGGGGATGGGAGCGGGGGCCCGGAACACCGGGGAGCTGTTTTTT
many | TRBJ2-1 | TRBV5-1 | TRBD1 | CASSGYRGHYEQFF | TGCGCCAGCAGCGGCTACAGGGGGCATTATGAGCAGTTCTTC
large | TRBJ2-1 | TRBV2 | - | CASSEDSYNEQFF | TGTGCCAGCAGTGAAGATAGTTACAATGAGCAGTTCTTC
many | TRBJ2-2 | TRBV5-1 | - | CASSWDTNTGELFF | TGCGCCAGCAGCTGGGACACTAACACCGGGGAGCTGTTTTTT
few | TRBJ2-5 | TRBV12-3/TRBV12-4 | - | CASSLRNSRETQYF | TGTGCCAGCAGTTTACGCAATAGCCGCGAGACCCAGTACTTC
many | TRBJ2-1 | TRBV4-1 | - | CASSQDIIVGGNYNEQFF | TGCGCCAGCAGCCAAGATATCATTGTGGGGGGAAACTACAATGAGCAGTTCTTC
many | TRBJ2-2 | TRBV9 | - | CASSGRGNTGELFF | TGTGCCAGCAGTGGTAGAGGGAACACCGGGGAGCTGTTTTTT
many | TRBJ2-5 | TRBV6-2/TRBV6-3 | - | CASRRGQETQYF | TGTGCCAGCCGACGCGGACAAGAGACCCAGTACTTC
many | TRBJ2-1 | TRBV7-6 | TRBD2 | CASSLGLATVKGSYNEQFF | TGTGCCAGCAGCTTGGGACTAGCTACGGTCAAAGGGTCCTACAATGAGCAGTTCTTC
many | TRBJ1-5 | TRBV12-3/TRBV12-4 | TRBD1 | CASSLGGTGGNQPQHF | TGTGCCAGCAGTTTAGGAGGGACAGGGGGCAATCAGCCCCAGCATTTT
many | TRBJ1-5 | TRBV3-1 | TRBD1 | CASSPRTGGHQPQHF | TGTGCCAGCAGCCCACGGACAGGGGGCCATCAGCCCCAGCATTTT
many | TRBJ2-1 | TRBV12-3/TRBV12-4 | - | CASSLGEVWEQFF | TGTGCCAGCAGTTTAGGTGAGGTTTGGGAGCAGTTCTTC
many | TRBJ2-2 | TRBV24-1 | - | CATSETLKTGELFF | TGTGCCACCAGTGAAACTCTAAAGACCGGGGAGCTGTTTTTT
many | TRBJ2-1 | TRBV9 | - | CASSLLLGEQFF | TGTGCCAGCAGCCTCCTCTTGGGTGAGCAGTTCTTC
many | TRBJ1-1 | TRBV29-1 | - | CSAAQGGNTEAFF | TGCAGTGCCGCCCAGGGCGGGAACACTGAAGCTTTCTTT
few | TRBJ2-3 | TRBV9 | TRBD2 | CASSVLREGDTQYF | TGTGCCAGCAGCGTATTAAGGGAGGGAGATACGCAGTATTTT
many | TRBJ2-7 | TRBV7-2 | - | CASNRDNSYEQYF | TGTGCCAGCAACCGGGACAACTCCTACGAGCAGTACTTC